A selection of T cell receptor beta chains follows, all from one sample in a study of blood T cells in healthy people across ages. Each CDR3 protein gets one entry after TCRdb re-called the 5' RACE reads with MiXCR. The sample records around 990,000 distinct CDR3 sequences, around two fifths being singletons. Sequences were obtained from blood. The receptors shown here come from a man between 18 and 35 years old in good health. Both conserved end residues are part of each CDR3. Each record gives: D gene, clone size, V gene, J gene, CDR3 protein, CDR3 DNA. A D gene is named only where the DNA matches it firmly. Part of the rows lack a size; the others show once, few, many or a class for expanded clones.

d_gene: TRBD2
abundance: few
v_gene: TRBV27
j_gene: TRBJ2-1
CDR3aa: CASSQGLAGTWYEQFF
CDR3nt: TGTGCCAGCAGCCAGGGACTAGCGGGGACCTGGTATGAGCAGTTCTTC

d_gene: NA
abundance: many
v_gene: TRBV5-5
j_gene: TRBJ1-2
CDR3aa: CASSPDLNYGYTF
CDR3nt: TGTGCCAGCAGTCCAGACCTAAACTATGGCTACACCTTC

d_gene: NA
abundance: NA
v_gene: TRBV5-8
j_gene: TRBJ1-1
CDR3aa: CASSSSGARKAFF
CDR3nt: TGTGCCAGCAGCTCGTCAGGGGCGAGGAAGGCTTTCTTT

d_gene: NA
abundance: NA
v_gene: TRBV20-1
j_gene: TRBJ1-1
CDR3aa: CSARVAPGNTEAFF
CDR3nt: TGCAGTGCTAGAGTCGCCCCAGGTAACACTGAAGCTTTCTTT

d_gene: NA
abundance: once
v_gene: TRBV20-1
j_gene: TRBJ2-7
CDR3aa: CSARERQTYEQYF
CDR3nt: TGCAGTGCTAGAGAGCGACAGACCTACGAGCAGTACTTC

d_gene: TRBD1
abundance: NA
v_gene: TRBV4-1
j_gene: TRBJ2-2
CDR3aa: CASSQEPGQGNTGELFF
CDR3nt: TGCGCCAGCAGCCAAGAACCGGGACAGGGGAACACCGGGGAGCTGTTTTTT

d_gene: NA
abundance: many
v_gene: TRBV5-1
j_gene: TRBJ2-1
CDR3aa: CASSLVEGAYNEQFF
CDR3nt: TGCGCCAGCAGCTTGGTGGAGGGAGCCTACAATGAGCAGTTCTTC

d_gene: TRBD1
abundance: few
v_gene: TRBV12-3/TRBV12-4
j_gene: TRBJ2-7
CDR3aa: CASSPRDRQFSYEQYF
CDR3nt: TGTGCCAGCAGCCCCCGGGACAGGCAATTCTCCTACGAGCAGTACTTC

d_gene: NA
abundance: NA
v_gene: TRBV20-1
j_gene: TRBJ2-7
CDR3aa: CSASLPRSSYEQYF
CDR3nt: TGCAGTGCTAGCCTCCCTCGGAGCTCCTACGAGCAGTACTTC

d_gene: NA
abundance: NA
v_gene: TRBV7-2
j_gene: TRBJ1-2
CDR3aa: CAGSFSVNYGYTF
CDR3nt: TGTGCCGGCAGCTTTTCCGTTAACTATGGCTACACCTTC

d_gene: NA
abundance: NA
v_gene: TRBV18
j_gene: TRBJ1-1
CDR3aa: CASSRVRDPVMNTEAFF
CDR3nt: TGTGCCAGCTCGCGCGTTAGGGACCCTGTTATGAACACTGAAGCTTTCTTT

d_gene: TRBD1
abundance: many
v_gene: TRBV4-1
j_gene: TRBJ2-5
CDR3aa: CASSQVGTDEETQYF
CDR3nt: TGCGCCAGCAGCCAAGTCGGGACAGACGAAGAGACCCAGTACTTC

d_gene: NA
abundance: NA
v_gene: TRBV3-1
j_gene: TRBJ1-1
CDR3aa: CASSQAVGTEAFF
CDR3nt: TGTGCCAGCAGCCAAGCGGTGGGCACTGAAGCTTTCTTT

d_gene: TRBD2
abundance: NA
v_gene: TRBV4-2
j_gene: TRBJ2-1
CDR3aa: CASSQGGTIYNEQFF
CDR3nt: TGTGCCAGCAGCCAAGGGGGGACTATATACAATGAGCAGTTCTTC

d_gene: NA
abundance: NA
v_gene: TRBV3-1
j_gene: TRBJ1-1
CDR3aa: CANSYFDRMNTEAFF
CDR3nt: TGTGCCAACAGCTACTTCGACAGGATGAACACTGAAGCTTTCTTT

d_gene: NA
abundance: many
v_gene: TRBV12-3/TRBV12-4
j_gene: TRBJ2-1
CDR3aa: CASSLYEQFF
CDR3nt: TGTGCCAGCAGTTTATATGAGCAGTTCTTC

d_gene: NA
abundance: NA
v_gene: TRBV6-5
j_gene: TRBJ1-4
CDR3aa: CATQERTSNGKLFF
CDR3nt: TGTGCCACCCAAGAACGGACCTCCAACGGAAAACTGTTTTTT

d_gene: NA
abundance: few
v_gene: TRBV18
j_gene: TRBJ2-7
CDR3aa: CASSPPRLTYEQYF
CDR3nt: TGTGCCAGCTCACCACCCAGACTGACATACGAGCAGTACTTC

d_gene: NA
abundance: few
v_gene: TRBV6-2/TRBV6-3
j_gene: TRBJ2-1
CDR3aa: CASSQPGPEQFF
CDR3nt: TGTGCCAGCAGTCAACCGGGGCCCGAGCAGTTCTTC

d_gene: NA
abundance: few
v_gene: TRBV4-3
j_gene: TRBJ1-2
CDR3aa: CASSQAPPGVGYTF
CDR3nt: TGCGCCAGCAGCCAAGCCCCCCCAGGTGTTGGCTACACCTTC

d_gene: NA
abundance: NA
v_gene: TRBV7-2
j_gene: TRBJ2-3
CDR3aa: CASSPGGGSDTQYF
CDR3nt: TGTGCCAGCAGCCCCGGAGGGGGATCAGATACGCAGTATTTT

d_gene: TRBD1
abundance: NA
v_gene: TRBV7-2
j_gene: TRBJ1-2
CDR3aa: CASSVDRVGNGYTF
CDR3nt: TGTGCCAGCAGCGTGGACAGGGTTGGGAATGGCTACACCTTC